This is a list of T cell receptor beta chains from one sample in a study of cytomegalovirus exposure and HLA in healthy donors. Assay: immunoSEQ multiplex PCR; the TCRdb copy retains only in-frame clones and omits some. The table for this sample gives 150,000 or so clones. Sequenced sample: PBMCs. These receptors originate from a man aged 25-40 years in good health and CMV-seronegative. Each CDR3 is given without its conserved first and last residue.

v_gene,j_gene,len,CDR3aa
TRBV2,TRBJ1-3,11,ASKKGQGNTIY
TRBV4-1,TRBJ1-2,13,ASSQITGGPDGYT
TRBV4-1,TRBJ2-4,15,ASSQALAERAKNIQY
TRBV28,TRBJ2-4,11,ASNRGPKNIQY
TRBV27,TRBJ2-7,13,ASSSSGHEPYEQY
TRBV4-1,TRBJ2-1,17,ASSQDRLRPSGRVDEQF
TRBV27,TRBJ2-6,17,ASSPSGQEIFSGANVLT
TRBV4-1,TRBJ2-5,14,ASSQGGGRIGETQY
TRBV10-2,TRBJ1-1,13,ASSDLGTLNTEAF
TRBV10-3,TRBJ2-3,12,ATNTRGRTDTQY
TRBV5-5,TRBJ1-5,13,ASSLRQGGNQPQH
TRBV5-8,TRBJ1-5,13,ASSPTGGWGQPQH
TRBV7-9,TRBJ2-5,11,ASKIQGKETQY
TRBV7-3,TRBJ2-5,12,ASSAQGARETQY
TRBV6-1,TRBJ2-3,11,ASRAGIPDTQY
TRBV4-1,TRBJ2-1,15,ASSQELMGLEYNEQF
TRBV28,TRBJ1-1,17,ASSSMIIRDTNRNTEAF